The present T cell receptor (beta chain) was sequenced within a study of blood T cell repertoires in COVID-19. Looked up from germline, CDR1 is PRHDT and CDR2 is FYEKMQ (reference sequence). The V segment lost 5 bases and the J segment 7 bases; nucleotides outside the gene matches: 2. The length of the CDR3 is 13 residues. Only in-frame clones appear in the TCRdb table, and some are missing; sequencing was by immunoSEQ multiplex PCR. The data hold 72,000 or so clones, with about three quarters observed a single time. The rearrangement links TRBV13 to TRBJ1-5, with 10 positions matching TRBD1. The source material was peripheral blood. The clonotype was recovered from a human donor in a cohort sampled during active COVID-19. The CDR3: CASSGQGEQPQHF. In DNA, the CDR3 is TGTGCCAGCAGCGGACAGGGGGAACAGCCCCAGCATTTT.